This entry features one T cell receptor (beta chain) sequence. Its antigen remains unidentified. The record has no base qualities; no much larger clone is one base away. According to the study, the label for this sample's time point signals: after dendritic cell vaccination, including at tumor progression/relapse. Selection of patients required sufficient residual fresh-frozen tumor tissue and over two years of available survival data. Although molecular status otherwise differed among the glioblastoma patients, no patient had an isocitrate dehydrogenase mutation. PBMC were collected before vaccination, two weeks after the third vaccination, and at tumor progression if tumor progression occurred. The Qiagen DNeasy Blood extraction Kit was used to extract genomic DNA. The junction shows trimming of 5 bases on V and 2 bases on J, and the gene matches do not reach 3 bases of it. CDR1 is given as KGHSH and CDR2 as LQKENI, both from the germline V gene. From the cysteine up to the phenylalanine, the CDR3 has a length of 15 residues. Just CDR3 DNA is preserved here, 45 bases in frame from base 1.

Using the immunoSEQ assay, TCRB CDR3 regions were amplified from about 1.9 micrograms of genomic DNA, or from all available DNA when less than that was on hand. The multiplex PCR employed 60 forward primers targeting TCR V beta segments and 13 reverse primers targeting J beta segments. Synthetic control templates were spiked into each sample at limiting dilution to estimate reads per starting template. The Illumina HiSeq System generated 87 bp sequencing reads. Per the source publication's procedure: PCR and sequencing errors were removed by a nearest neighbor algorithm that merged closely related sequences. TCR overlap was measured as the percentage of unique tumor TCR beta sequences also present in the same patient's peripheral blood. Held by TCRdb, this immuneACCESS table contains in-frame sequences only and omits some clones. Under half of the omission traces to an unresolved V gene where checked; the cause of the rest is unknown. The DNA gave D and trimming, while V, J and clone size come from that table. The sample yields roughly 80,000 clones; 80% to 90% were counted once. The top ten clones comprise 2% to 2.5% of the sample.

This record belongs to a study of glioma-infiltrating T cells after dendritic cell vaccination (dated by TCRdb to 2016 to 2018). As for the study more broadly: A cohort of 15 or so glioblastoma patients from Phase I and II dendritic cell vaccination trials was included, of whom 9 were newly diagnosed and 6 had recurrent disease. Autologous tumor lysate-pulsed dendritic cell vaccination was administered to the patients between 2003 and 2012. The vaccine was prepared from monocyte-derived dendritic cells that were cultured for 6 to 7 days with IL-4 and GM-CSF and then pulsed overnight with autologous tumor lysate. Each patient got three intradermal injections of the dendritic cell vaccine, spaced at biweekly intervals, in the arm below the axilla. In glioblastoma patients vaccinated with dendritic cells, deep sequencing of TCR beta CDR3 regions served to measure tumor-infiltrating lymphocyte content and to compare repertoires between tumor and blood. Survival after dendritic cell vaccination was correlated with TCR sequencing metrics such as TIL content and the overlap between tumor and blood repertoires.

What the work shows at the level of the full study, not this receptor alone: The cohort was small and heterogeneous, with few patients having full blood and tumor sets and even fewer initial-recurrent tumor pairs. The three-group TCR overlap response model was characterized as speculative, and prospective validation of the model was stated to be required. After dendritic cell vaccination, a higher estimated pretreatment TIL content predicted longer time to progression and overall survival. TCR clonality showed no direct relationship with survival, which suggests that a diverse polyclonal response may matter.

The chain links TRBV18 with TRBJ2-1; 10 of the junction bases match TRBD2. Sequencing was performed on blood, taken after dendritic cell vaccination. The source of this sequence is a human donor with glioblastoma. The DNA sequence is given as TGTGCCAGCTCAACACTAGCGGGACCCTACAATGAGCAGTTCTTC. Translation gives CASSTLAGPYNEQFF.